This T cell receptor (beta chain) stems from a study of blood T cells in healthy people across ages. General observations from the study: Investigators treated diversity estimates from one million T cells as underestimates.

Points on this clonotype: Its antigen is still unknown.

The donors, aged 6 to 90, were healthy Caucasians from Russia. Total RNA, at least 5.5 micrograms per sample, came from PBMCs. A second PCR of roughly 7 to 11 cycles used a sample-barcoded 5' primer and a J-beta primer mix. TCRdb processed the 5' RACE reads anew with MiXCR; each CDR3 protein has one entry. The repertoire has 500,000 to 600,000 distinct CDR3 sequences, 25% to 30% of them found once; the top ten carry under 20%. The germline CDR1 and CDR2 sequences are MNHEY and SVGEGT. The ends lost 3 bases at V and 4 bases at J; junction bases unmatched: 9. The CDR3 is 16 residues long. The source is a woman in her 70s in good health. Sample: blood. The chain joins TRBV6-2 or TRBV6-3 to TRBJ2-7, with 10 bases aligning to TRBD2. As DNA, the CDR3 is TGTGCCAGCAGTTATGGCCGGGCTAGCGGGGGATACGAGCAGTACTTC. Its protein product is CASSYGRASGGYEQYF.